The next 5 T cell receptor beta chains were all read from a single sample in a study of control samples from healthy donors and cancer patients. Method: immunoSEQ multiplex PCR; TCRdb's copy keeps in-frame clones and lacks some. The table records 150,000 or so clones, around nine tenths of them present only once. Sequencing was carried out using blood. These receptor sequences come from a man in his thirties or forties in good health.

CDR3 bases: TGTGCCTGGTGTGCTGATGGGGGACAGGGAAACACCATATATTTT. Its protein is CAWCADGGQGNTIYF. The J gene is TRBJ1-3, the V gene TRBV30, with 7 bases aligning to TRBD1. Germline values: CDR1 GTSNPN, CDR2 SVGIG (reference sequence). The CDR3 runs 15 residues. The junction had 11 bases not matched to a gene; V was cut back by 5 bases and J by 4 bases.

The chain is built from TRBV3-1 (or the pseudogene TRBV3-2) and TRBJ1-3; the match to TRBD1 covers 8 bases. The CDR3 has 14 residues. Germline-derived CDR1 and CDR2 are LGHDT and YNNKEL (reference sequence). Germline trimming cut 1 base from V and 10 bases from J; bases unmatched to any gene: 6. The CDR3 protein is CASSQVDRVKTIYF. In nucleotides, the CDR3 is TGTGCCAGCAGCCAAGTGGACAGGGTAAAGACCATATATTTT.

The CDR3 is CAIRRGVNTEAFF. Here the CDR3 DNA reads TGTGCCATACGTCGGGGGGTGAACACTGAAGCTTTCTTT. This chain connects TRBV12-3 or TRBV12-4 to TRBJ1-1, with D perhaps TRBD1 (5 bases). V lost 10 bases, J lost 0 bases, and 12 bases lay in between. The CDR3 has 13 amino acids.

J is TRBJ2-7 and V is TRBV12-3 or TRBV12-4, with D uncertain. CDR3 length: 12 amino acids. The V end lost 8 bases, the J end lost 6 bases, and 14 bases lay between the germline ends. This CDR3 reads CASAEGLGEQYF. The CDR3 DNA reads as TGTGCCAGCGCGGAAGGTCTGGGCGAGCAGTACTTC.

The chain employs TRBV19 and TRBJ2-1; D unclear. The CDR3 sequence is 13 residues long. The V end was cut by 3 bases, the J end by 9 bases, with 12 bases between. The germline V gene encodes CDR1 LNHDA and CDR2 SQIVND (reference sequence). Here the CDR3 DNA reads TGTGCCAGTAGTATCCCCCCAAAAGGTGAGCAGTTCTTC. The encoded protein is CASSIPPKGEQFF.